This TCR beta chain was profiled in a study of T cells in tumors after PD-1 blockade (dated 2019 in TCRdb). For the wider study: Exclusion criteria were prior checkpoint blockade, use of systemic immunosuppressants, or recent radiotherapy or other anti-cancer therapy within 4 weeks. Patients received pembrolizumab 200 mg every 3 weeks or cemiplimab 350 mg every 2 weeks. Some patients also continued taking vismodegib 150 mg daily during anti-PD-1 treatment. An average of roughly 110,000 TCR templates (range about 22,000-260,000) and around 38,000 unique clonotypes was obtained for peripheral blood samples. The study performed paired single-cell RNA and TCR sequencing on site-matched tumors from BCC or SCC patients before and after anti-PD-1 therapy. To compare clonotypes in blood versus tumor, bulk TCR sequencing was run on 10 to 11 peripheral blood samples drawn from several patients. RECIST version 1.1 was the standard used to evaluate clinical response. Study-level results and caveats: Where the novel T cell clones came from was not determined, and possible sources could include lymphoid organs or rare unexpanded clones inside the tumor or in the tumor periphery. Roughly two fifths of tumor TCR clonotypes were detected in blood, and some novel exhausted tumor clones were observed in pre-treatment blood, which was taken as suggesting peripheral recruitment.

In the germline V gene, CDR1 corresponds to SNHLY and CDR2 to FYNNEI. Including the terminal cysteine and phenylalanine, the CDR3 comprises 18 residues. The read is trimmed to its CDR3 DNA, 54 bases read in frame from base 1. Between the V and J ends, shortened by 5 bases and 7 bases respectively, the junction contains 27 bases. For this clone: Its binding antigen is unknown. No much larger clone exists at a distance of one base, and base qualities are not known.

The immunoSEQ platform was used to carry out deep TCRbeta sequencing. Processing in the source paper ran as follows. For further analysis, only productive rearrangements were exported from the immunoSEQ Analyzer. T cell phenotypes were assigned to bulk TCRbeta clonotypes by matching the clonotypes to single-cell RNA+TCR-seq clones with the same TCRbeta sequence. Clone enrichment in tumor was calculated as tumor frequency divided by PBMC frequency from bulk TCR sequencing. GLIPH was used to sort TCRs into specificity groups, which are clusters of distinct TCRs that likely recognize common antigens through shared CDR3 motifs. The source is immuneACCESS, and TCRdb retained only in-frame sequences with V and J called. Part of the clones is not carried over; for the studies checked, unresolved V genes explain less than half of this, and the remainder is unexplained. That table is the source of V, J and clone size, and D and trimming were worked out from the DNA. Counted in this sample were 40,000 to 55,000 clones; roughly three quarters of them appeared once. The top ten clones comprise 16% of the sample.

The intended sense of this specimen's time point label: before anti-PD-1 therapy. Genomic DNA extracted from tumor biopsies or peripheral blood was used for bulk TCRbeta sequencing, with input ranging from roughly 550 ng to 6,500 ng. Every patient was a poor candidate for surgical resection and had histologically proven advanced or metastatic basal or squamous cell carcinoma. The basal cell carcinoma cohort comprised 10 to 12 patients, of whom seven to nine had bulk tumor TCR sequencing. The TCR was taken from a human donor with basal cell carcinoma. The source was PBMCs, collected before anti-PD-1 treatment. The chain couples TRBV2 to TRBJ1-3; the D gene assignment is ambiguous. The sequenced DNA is TGTGCCAGCAGTATCGCCATGGAAGAGACCCACCGCGGGAACACCATATATTTT. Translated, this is CASSIAMEETHRGNTIYF.